These 30 T cell receptor beta chains came from one sample sequenced in a study of blood T cells in healthy people across ages. A second PCR, run for roughly 6 to 11 cycles, used a sample-barcoded 5' primer plus a J-beta primer mix. TCRdb reprocessed the 5' RACE reads via MiXCR and lists one record per CDR3 protein. The repertoire consists of around 870,000 distinct CDR3 sequences, with more than 25% occurring once and the leading ten covering 17%. Sequencing input: blood. The receptor source for this set is a woman aged 80 or older in good health.

This clonotype was counted a few times. Possible read error: a much larger clone is one base away. The V and J genes are TRBV12-3 or TRBV12-4 and TRBJ2-3; perhaps TRBD2 as D (7 bases). This CDR3 comprises 17 residues. The CDR3 DNA is TGTGCCAGCAGTTTCTTTCCCCGGAGGGGGGGCACAGATGCGCAGTATTTT. It is translated as CASSFFPRRGGTDAQYF.

On this clonotype itself: A much bigger clone sits one base away, suggesting this may be a read error. The rearrangement joins TRBV9 to TRBJ2-7; 8 positions agree with TRBD2. V lost 2 bases, J lost 12 bases, and 25 bases stayed unmatched. Germline V gene sequence: CDR1 SGDLS, CDR2 YYNGEE. CDR3 length: 18 residues. The CDR3 here is CASSVGDRPGLVQETRYF. DNA for the CDR3: TGTGCCAGCAGCGTCGGTGACAGGCCGGGACTAGTCCAAGAGACCCGGTACTTC.

This clonotype came up a few times. V gene TRBV24-1 combines with J gene TRBJ2-1; 8 positions agree with TRBD1. The V and J ends lost 4 bases and 0 bases, in that order; junction bases with no gene match: 4. Looked up from germline, CDR1 is KGHDR and CDR2 is SFDVKD. The CDR3 length is 16 residues. CDR3 bases: TGTGCCACCAGTGACAATACAGGGGGCTCCTACAATGAGCAGTTCTTC. This encodes CATSDNTGGSYNEQFF.

This clonotype was counted at least ten times. The rearrangement joins TRBV20-1 to TRBJ2-4; D uncertain. The CDR3 covers 14 residues. The V and J ends lost 1 base and 6 bases respectively, with 13 bases between them. CDR1 and CDR2 from the germline V gene are DFQATT and SNEGSKA (reference sequence). CDR3 protein: CSARVGNSPNIQYF. The DNA for the CDR3 is TGCAGTGCTAGAGTAGGAAATAGCCCAAACATTCAGTACTTC.

The chain employs TRBV9 and TRBJ2-5; D ambiguous. The germline V and J ends were trimmed by 7 bases and 11 bases, with 18 bases remaining between them. Germline-derived CDR1 and CDR2 are SGDLS and YYNGEE. CDR3 length: 12 residues. This CDR3 reads CASSVDVGEQYF. CDR3 sequence (DNA): TGTGCCAGCTCCGTTGATGTAGGTGAGCAGTACTTC. The full variable domain, in which reference TRBV9 and TRBJ2-5 provide the parts outside the CDR3, is DSGVTQTPKHLITATGQRVTLRCSPRSGDLSVYWYQQSLDQGLQFLIQYYNGEERAKGNILERFSAQQFPDLHSELNLSSLELGDSALYFCASSVDVGEQYFGPGTRLLVL.

This clonotype was found a few times. A much larger clone is a single base away; this may be a read error. The V and J genes are TRBV4-3 and TRBJ2-4; no clear D gene. This CDR3 comprises 16 residues. Germline V gene data show CDR1 as LGHNA and CDR2 as YSLEER. Trimming removed 2 bases from V and 1 base from J, with 12 bases in between. The CDR3 DNA follows: TGCGCCAGCAGCCAATGGTGCGATGGGGCCAAAAACATTCAGTACTTC. This translates into CASSQWCDGAKNIQYF.

A word on this clonotype: A read error is possible here, since a much larger clone lies one base away. This rearrangement joins TRBV5-8 to TRBJ2-3; D call uncertain. The germline V gene has CDR1 SGHTS and CDR2 YDEGEE. The CDR3 is 18 residues long. The CDR3 DNA reads TGTGCCGGCAGCTTGGATGGCCCTACGCTAATGGGCACAGATACGCAGTATTTT. Protein product: CAGSLDGPTLMGTDTQYF. Supplemented by reference TRBV5-8 and TRBJ2-3, the full variable domain reads EAGVTQSPTHLIKTRGQQATLRCSPISGHTSVYWYQQALGLGLQFLLWYDEGEERNRGNFPPRFSGRQFPNYSSELNVNALELEDSALYLCAGSLDGPTLMGTDTQYFGPGTRLTVL.

This clonotype was seen many times. This chain joins TRBV20-1 and TRBJ2-7; 8 nucleotides match TRBD2. This CDR3 is 13 amino acids long. Per the germline V gene, CDR1 is DFQATT and CDR2 is SNEGSKA (reference sequence). V was pared by 5 bases and J by 2 bases, with 5 bases of the junction left unmatched. CDR3 amino acids: CSARPGGTYEQYF. In DNA form, the CDR3 reads TGCAGTGCTCGACCGGGGGGGACCTACGAGCAGTACTTC.

This clonotype was recorded at least ten times. The CDR3 DNA sequence: TGCAGTGCTAGCTTATACCAGGGGGCGGGAAATCAGCCCCAGCATTTT. This gives the protein CSASLYQGAGNQPQHF. J is TRBJ1-5 and V is TRBV20-1; 8 bases agree with TRBD1. This CDR3 has 16 amino acids. Germline CDR1 DFQATT, CDR2 SNEGSKA (reference sequence). J gave up 4 bases and V 3 bases, and 11 bases lay outside the gene matches.

The V gene is TRBV12-3 or TRBV12-4, the J gene TRBJ2-3; 12 nucleotides match TRBD2. J was trimmed by 11 bases and V by 6 bases; bases with no gene match: 12. CDR3 length: 15 residues. The CDR3 loop reads CASSRTSGNTDVQYF. As DNA, the CDR3 is TGTGCCAGCAGCAGGACTAGCGGGAACACAGATGTGCAGTATTTT.

With regard to this clonotype: A junction boundary mismatches the germline segment, possibly from a read error. This sequence joins TRBV20-1 and TRBJ2-3; D may correspond to TRBD1 or TRBD2 (5 bases each). The CDR3 is made up of 15 amino acids. The germline V gene encodes CDR1 DFQATT and CDR2 SNEGSKA (reference sequence). The CDR3 region has the DNA TGCAGTGCTAGAGATCACGGGACCGCCCCAGATACGCGGTATTTT. As protein: CSARDHGTAPDTRYF.

The table lists this clonotype with many counts. The chain uses TRBV20-1 and TRBJ2-3; 14 nucleotides match TRBD2. This CDR3 has 15 amino acids. Trimming removed 4 bases from V and 7 bases from J; junction bases left unmatched: 7. In germline, CDR1 is DFQATT, CDR2 SNEGSKA (reference sequence). This chain's CDR3 is CSANPTSGGAYTQYF. The DNA for the CDR3 is TGCAGTGCTAACCCGACTAGCGGGGGGGCCTATACGCAGTATTTT.

This clonotype was picked up many times. This chain connects TRBV5-1 to TRBJ1-5, with D uncertain. Trimming removed 0 bases at V and 6 bases at J, with 16 bases between. The germline CDR1 and CDR2 sequences are SGHRS and YFSETQ. The CDR3 covers 16 residues. The CDR3 DNA reads TGCGCCAGCAGCTTGGGGCCCTCAAATCTTGGTCAGCCCCAGCATTTT. Translating gives CASSLGPSNLGQPQHF.

With respect to this clonotype: Since a much larger clone is just one base distant, this may be a read error. The V and J genes are TRBV6-4 and TRBJ2-1; weak D call: TRBD1 (6 bases). The CDR3 has 16 residues. The V gene's germline CDR1 is MRHNA and CDR2 SNTAGT. The CDR3 region has the DNA TGTGTCAGCAGTGACTCCCCAGGGGTGGGCTACAATGAGCAGTTCTTC. This codes for CVSSDSPGVGYNEQFF.

Ten or more counts support this clonotype. V is TRBV6-2 or TRBV6-3 and J is TRBJ2-1; 9 positions agree with TRBD1. With 0 bases clipped from V and 4 bases from J, the junction kept 7 bases outside the gene matches. The germline V gene has CDR1 MNHEY and CDR2 SVGEGT. The CDR3 sequence is 17 residues long. CDR3 DNA: TGTGCCAGCAGTTACTCCCCTGGGGGGACAGGGTACAATGAGCAGTTCTTC. Amino acid sequence: CASSYSPGGTGYNEQFF.

Notes on this clonotype: This may be a read error: a much more frequent sequence differs by one nucleotide. This chain links TRBV4-1 with TRBJ2-1; tentative D call: TRBD1 (6 bases). TRBJ2-7 explains the end of the DNA better; the J call may be wrong. The CDR3 has 16 amino acids. The germline gives CDR1 MGHRA, CDR2 YSYEKL. CDR3: CASSQPRGSSYNEQYF. The CDR3 nucleotides read TGCGCCAGCAGCCAACCAAGGGGGAGCTCCTACAATGAGCAGTACTTC.

This sequence joins TRBV9 and TRBJ2-5; D not resolved. CDR3 size: 15 residues. V was trimmed by 0 bases and J by 2 bases, leaving 11 bases between them. CDR1 SGDLS and CDR2 YYNGEE come from the germline V gene. The CDR3 DNA is TGTGCCAGCAGCGTAGGATCTATACCACAAGAGACCCAGTACTTC. Translating gives CASSVGSIPQETQYF. Complete variable domain (other parts from reference TRBV9 and TRBJ2-5): DSGVTQTPKHLITATGQRVTLRCSPRSGDLSVYWYQQSLDQGLQFLIQYYNGEERAKGNILERFSAQQFPDLHSELNLSSLELGDSALYFCASSVGSIPQETQYFGPGTRLLVL.

Remarks on this clonotype: A much larger clone differs by one base, so this may be a read error. The chain recombines TRBV5-1 with TRBJ2-5; possibly TRBD1 for D (5 bases). The CDR3 loop spans 15 amino acids. The ends were cut back, 0 bases at V and 5 bases at J, with 14 bases in the middle. In germline, CDR1 is SGHRS, CDR2 YFSETQ. The CDR3 is CASSLGGADSETQYF. The CDR3 region has the DNA TGCGCCAGCAGCTTGGGGGGCGCAGACAGCGAGACCCAGTACTTC.

The rearrangement uses TRBV6-5 and TRBJ1-6; no definite D call. The CDR3 spans 13 residues. Between the trimmed V and J ends, which lost 6 bases and 5 bases, there was a span of 8 bases. Germline lookup yields CDR1 MNHEY and CDR2 SVGAGI. CDR3 coding DNA: TGTGCCAGCAGGGGGAGCGATAATTCACCCCTCCACTTT. This codes for CASRGSDNSPLHF.

This clonotype was counted ten times or more. V gene TRBV7-2 combines with J gene TRBJ2-7, with a tentative D call TRBD1 (6 bases). The germline V gene encodes CDR1 SGHTA and CDR2 FQGNSA. CDR3 size: 15 residues. The germline V and J ends were trimmed by 5 bases and 3 bases, with 17 bases remaining between them. CDR3 nucleotide sequence: TGTGCCAGCAGCCCGACCCCAGGGGTGAGCTACGAGCAGTACTTC. It is translated as CASSPTPGVSYEQYF.

This clonotype was observed a single time. This sequence may be a read error, since a much larger clone differs from it by one base. The genes are TRBV25-1 and TRBJ2-7; 11 bases map to TRBD2. The V gene's germline CDR1 is MGHDK and CDR2 SYGVNS. The length of the CDR3 is 15 residues. The CDR3 DNA is TGTGTCAGCAGTGAGTTTAGCGGGGGGGGCTACGAGCAGTACTTC. This gives the protein CVSSEFSGGGYEQYF.

This clonotype has ten or more counts. The chain is built from TRBV15 and TRBJ2-1, with a tentative D call TRBD2 (5 bases). Trimming left V 6 bases short and J 8 bases short, with 14 bases between. Germline V gene data show CDR1 as LNHNV and CDR2 as YYDKDF (reference sequence). CDR3 length: 13 residues. In DNA form, the CDR3 reads TGTGCCACCAGGAGGGCCTTTGAGGATGAGCAGTTCTTC. Its translation: CATRRAFEDEQFF.

At least ten counts were recorded for this clonotype. CDR3 in amino acids: CASSQESRGRGDTQYF. In DNA, the CDR3 is TGCGCCAGCAGCCAAGAGAGCCGGGGGCGGGGGGATACGCAGTATTTT. V gene TRBV4-1 combines with J gene TRBJ2-3, with a weak D call TRBD2 (7 bases). The length of the CDR3 is 16 residues. V was cut by 0 bases and J by 6 bases, with 16 bases left in between. Germline CDR1 and CDR2: MGHRA and YSYEKL.

Many counts were recorded for this clonotype. V is TRBV6-2 or TRBV6-3 and J is TRBJ2-5; no clear D gene. Germline CDR1 reads MNHEY; CDR2 reads SVGEGT. V was cut by 4 bases and J by 5 bases, with 17 bases left in between. CDR3 length equals 15 residues. The DNA of the CDR3 is TGTGCCAGCAGTTCCTCCCCGTCACGGGTTGAGACCCAGTACTTC. It encodes CASSSSPSRVETQYF.

V usage is TRBV11-3 and J usage is TRBJ1-2, with 7 nucleotides matching TRBD1. The CDR3 spans 14 residues. Germline CDR1 and CDR2: SGHNT and YENEEA. Unmatched junction bases numbered 6, after V lost 3 bases and J lost 5 bases. CDR3 loop: CASSFPGQIYGYTF. In DNA, the CDR3 is TGTGCCAGCAGCTTTCCGGGACAGATTTATGGCTACACCTTC.

This clonotype was observed at least ten times. The chain is built from TRBV4-2 and TRBJ1-2; D unclear. The ends were cut back, 0 bases at V and 4 bases at J, with 15 bases in the middle. Germline V gives CDR1 LGHNA, CDR2 YNFKEQ. This CDR3 has 16 amino acids. The DNA of the CDR3 is TGTGCCAGCAGCCAAGATTTCGGATCTTTGGGCTATGGCTACACCTTC. The encoded protein is CASSQDFGSLGYGYTF.

About this clonotype: A read error is possible here, since a much larger clone lies one base away. This chain joins TRBV7-2 and TRBJ2-7; D tentatively fits TRBD1 or TRBD2 (6 bases each). Germline V gives CDR1 SGHTA, CDR2 FQGNSA. V gave up 2 bases and J gave up 4 bases, with 15 bases separating them. The CDR3 runs to 15 residues. The CDR3 DNA sequence: TGTGCCAGCAGCTTAAACGGGGGCTATTGTTACGAGCAGTACTTC. It is translated as CASSLNGGYCYEQYF.

Comment on this clonotype: A read error may produce the germline difference seen at one junction end. V is TRBV27 and J is TRBJ1-2; D is unclear. The CDR3 has 13 residues. Germline lookup yields CDR1 MNHEY and CDR2 SMNVEV (reference sequence). This chain's CDR3 is CASSLSANCGYTF. The CDR3 DNA sequence: TGTGCCAGCAGTTTAAGTGCCAACTGTGGCTACACCTTC.

The chain's CDR3 is CASSPIKTGLGYGYTF. The CDR3, as DNA: TGTGCCAGCTCACCAATTAAAACCGGGTTGGGCTATGGCTACACCTTC. The V call is TRBV18, the J call TRBJ1-2; D not resolved. Looked up from germline, CDR1 is KGHSH and CDR2 is LQKENI. The germline V and J ends were trimmed by 2 bases and 4 bases, with 17 bases remaining between them. The CDR3 runs 16 residues.

This clonotype was seen ten or more times. J is TRBJ2-6 and V is TRBV6-2 or TRBV6-3; 8 bases align to TRBD1. The CDR3 contains 13 residues. With 8 bases clipped from V and 4 bases from J, the junction kept 1 base outside the gene matches. Germline CDR1 is MNHEY and CDR2 is SVGEGT. The CDR3 DNA follows: TGTGCCAGCCAGGGGGCCGGGGCCAACGTCCTGACTTTC. As protein: CASQGAGANVLTF.